Listed below are T cell receptor beta chains from one sample, sequenced in a study of post-analysis software for immune sequencing data. MiXCR, applied by TCRdb to the PCR reads, yields one record per CDR3 protein. The repertoire consists of 600,000 to 750,000 distinct CDR3 sequences, with approximately 59% occurring once and the leading ten covering over 9%. Sequencing used blood. Receptor source: a girl aged 2 to 10 with multiple sclerosis. Both conserved end residues are part of each CDR3. Some rows have no size entry. The others give once, few or many, or a class for an expanded clone.

-,TRBV5-1,CASSTQGSDSPLHF
-,TRBV7-9,CASPSSRTPLGTEAFF
few,TRBV20-1,CSAATDSNQPQHF
-,TRBV18,CASSLIPGQVIVEAFF
-,TRBV20-1,CSARSVATQYF
-,TRBV3-1,CASSPQTGEYNEQFF
-,TRBV4-3,CASSQRGQGVTEAFF
few,TRBV7-3,CASSPSSGGPDNEQFF
-,TRBV10-3,CAIRPSSGDTYEQYF
-,TRBV10-3,CAISAADRASYNEQFF
few,TRBV6-4,CASRPSPAPGANVLTF
once,TRBV13,CASSPGQSVPSGYTF